This TCR beta chain was observed in a study of sequential checkpoint blockade in melanoma. The CDR3 runs 13 residues. The germline V gene has CDR1 MNHGY and CDR2 SAAAGT. Trimming pared 6 bases from V and 0 bases from J, leaving 6 bases between. Points from the study as a whole: PD-L1 staining and CD8+ counts, not mutational load, tracked tumor T-cell clonality.

As regards this clone: What it recognizes is unknown.

Treatment defined: randomized to nivolumab then ipilimumab (arm A) or the reverse (arm B). Profiled with immunoSEQ multiplex PCR; TCRdb holds only in-frame clones, not every one. The repertoire has fewer than 20,000 clones, 73% of them found once; the top ten carry about 4.9%. The sequencing here drew on tumor tissue (inferred from file names), taken from a patient given nivolumab and ipilimumab in sequence. The chain couples TRBV6-8 to TRBJ1-5; D uncertain. The receptor's source is a human donor with melanoma. The CDR3 sequence is CASREGSNQPQHF. The CDR3 DNA is TGTGCCAGCAGGGAGGGTAGCAATCAGCCCCAGCATTTT.